One TCR beta chain is described in this entry. Its specificity is unknown. TCRdb fed the RT-PCR reads into MiXCR, producing one record per CDR3 protein. This table has 300,000 to 350,000 distinct CDR3 sequences, around a fifth appearing once. The data are from a study of response to subunit inactivated influenza vaccine. Overall study results and limits: Seasonal influenza vaccination, on each occasion, was suggested by the authors to recruit few new T cells.

The length of the CDR3 is 18 residues. After removal of 2 bases from V and 7 bases from J, the junction contained 12 bases not matched to a gene. Germline assignment: CDR1 LGHNA and CDR2 YSLEER. The rearrangement uses TRBV4-3 and TRBJ2-1; 12 nucleotides match TRBD2. The origin of this receptor is a man between 45 and 75 years old who received an inactivated influenza vaccine. The material was PBMCs from blood, obtained around 22 months after vaccination. The CDR3 reads CASSQIGASGGAGNEQFF. The CDR3 nucleotides read TGCGCCAGCAGCCAAATAGGGGCTAGCGGGGGGGCAGGGAATGAGCAGTTCTTC.